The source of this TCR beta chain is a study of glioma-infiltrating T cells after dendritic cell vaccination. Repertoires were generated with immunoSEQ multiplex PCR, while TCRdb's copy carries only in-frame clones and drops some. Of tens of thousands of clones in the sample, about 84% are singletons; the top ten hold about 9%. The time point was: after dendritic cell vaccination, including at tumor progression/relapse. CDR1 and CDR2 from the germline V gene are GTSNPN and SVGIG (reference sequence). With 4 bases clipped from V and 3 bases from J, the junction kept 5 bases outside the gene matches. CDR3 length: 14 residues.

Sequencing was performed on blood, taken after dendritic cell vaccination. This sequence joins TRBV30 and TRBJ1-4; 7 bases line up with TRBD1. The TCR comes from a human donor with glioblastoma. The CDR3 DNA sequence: TGTGCCTGGATCCGACAGGGATCTAATGAAAAACTGTTTTTT. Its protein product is CAWIRQGSNEKLFF.